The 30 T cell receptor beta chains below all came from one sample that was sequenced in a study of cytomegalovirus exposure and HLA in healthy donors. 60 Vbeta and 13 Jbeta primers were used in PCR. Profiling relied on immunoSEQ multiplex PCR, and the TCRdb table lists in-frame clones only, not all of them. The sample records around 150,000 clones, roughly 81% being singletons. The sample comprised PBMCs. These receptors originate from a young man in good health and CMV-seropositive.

Written as DNA, the CDR3 is TGTGCCAGCAGCTTGGACCCCAGGGGGAACACTGAAGCTTTCTTT. It yields the protein CASSLDPRGNTEAFF. The genes are TRBV5-6 and TRBJ1-1; possibly TRBD1 for D (6 bases). Trimming took off 0 bases at V and 1 base at J, with 10 bases between the two ends. CDR3 length: 15 amino acids. The germline CDR1 and CDR2 sequences are SGHDT and YYEEEE.

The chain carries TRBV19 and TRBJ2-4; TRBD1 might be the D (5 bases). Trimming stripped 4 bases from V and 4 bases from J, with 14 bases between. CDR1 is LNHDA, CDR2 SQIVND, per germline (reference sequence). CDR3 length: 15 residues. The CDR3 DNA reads TGTGCCAGTAGTAGGGTTAGGGGTGGAAAAAACATTCAGTACTTC. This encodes CASSRVRGGKNIQYF.

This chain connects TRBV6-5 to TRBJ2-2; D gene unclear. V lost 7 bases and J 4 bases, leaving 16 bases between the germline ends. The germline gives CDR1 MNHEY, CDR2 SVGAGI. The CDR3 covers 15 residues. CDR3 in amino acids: CASTASVSGTGELFF. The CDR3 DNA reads TGTGCCAGCACCGCGTCGGTATCGGGCACCGGGGAGCTGTTTTTT.

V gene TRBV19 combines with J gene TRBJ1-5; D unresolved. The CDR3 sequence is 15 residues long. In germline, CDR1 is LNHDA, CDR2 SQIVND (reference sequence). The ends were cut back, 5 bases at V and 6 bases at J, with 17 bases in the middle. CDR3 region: CASSLGQVIVQPQHF. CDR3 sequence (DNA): TGTGCCAGTAGTTTAGGGCAGGTTATTGTTCAGCCCCAGCATTTT.

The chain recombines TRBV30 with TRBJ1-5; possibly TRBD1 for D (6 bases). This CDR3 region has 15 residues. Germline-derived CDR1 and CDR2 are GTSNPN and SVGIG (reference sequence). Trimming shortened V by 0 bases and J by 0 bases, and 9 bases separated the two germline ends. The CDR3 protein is CAWSVGQFSNQPQHF. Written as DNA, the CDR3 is TGTGCCTGGAGTGTAGGACAGTTTAGCAATCAGCCCCAGCATTTT. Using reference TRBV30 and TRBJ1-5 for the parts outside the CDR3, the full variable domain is SQTIHQWPATLVQPVGSPLSLECTVEGTSNPNLYWYRQAAGRGLQLLFYSVGIGQISSEVPQNLSASRPQDRQFILSSKKLLLSDSGFYLCAWSVGQFSNQPQHFGDGTRLSIL.

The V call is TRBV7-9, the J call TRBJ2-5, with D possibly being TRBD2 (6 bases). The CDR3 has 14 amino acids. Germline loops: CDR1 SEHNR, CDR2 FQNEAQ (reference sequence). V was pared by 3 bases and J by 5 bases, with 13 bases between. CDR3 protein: CASSLASVRETQYF. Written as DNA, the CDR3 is TGTGCCAGCAGCTTGGCTAGCGTCCGGGAGACCCAGTACTTC.

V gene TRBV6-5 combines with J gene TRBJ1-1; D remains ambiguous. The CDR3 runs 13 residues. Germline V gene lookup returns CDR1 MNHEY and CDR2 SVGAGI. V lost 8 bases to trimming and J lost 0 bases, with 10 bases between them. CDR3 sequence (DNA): TGTGCCAGCGGCAATAAGATGAACACTGAAGCTTTCTTT. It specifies CASGNKMNTEAFF.

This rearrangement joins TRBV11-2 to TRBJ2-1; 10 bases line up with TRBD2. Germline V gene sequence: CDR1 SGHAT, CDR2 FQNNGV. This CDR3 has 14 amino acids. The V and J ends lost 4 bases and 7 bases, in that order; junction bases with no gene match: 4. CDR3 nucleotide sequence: TGTGCCAGCAGCTCTAGCGGGGGCTTGAATGAGCAGTTCTTC. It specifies CASSSSGGLNEQFF.

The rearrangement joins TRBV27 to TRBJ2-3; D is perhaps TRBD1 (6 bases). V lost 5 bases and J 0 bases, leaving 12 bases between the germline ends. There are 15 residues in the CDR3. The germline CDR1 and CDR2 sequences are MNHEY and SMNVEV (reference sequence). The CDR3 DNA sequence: TGTGCCAGCAGTCCCGGACAGTATAGCACAGATACGCAGTATTTT. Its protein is CASSPGQYSTDTQYF.

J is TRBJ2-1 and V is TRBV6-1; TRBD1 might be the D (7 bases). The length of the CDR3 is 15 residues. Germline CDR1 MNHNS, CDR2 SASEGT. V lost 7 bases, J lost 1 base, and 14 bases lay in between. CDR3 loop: CASISQGGSYNEQFF. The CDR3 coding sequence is TGTGCCAGCATTAGTCAGGGGGGTTCCTACAATGAGCAGTTCTTC.

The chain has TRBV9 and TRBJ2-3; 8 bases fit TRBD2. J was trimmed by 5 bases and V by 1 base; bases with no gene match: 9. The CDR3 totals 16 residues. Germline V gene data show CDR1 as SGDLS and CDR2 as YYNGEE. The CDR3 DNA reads TGTGCCAGCAGCGTAAGGGTTCGGGGGGGCGTAGATACGCAGTATTTT. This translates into CASSVRVRGGVDTQYF.

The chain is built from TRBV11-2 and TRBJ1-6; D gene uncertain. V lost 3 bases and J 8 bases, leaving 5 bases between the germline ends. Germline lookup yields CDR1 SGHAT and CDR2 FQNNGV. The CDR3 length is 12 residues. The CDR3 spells CASSFVHSPLHF. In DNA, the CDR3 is TGTGCCAGCAGCTTCGTCCATTCACCCCTCCACTTT. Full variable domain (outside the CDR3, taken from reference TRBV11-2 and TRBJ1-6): EAGVAQSPRYKIIEKRQSVAFWCNPISGHATLYWYQQILGQGPKLLIQFQNNGVVDDSQLPKDRFSAERLKGVDSTLKIQPAKLEDSAVYLCASSFVHSPLHFGNGTRLTVT.

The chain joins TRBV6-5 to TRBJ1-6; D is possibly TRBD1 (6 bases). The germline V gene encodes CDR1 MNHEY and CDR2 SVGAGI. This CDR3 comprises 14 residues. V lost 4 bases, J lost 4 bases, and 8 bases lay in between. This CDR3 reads CASSSGTYNSPLHF. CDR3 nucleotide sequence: TGTGCCAGCAGTTCTGGGACATATAATTCACCCCTCCACTTT.

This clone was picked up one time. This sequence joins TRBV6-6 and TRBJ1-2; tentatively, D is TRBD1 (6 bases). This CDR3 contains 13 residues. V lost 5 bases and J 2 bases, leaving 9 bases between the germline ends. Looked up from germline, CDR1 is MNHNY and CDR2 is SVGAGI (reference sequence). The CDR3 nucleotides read TGTGCCAGCAGTACCACAGGGAACTATGGCTACACCTTC. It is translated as CASSTTGNYGYTF.

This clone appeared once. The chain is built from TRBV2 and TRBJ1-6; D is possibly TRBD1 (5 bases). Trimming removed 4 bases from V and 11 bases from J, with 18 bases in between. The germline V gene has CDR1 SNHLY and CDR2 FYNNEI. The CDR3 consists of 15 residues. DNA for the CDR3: TGTGCCAGCAGTGGGGGCCCCTCACAGGAGACACCCCTCCACTTT. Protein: CASSGGPSQETPLHF.

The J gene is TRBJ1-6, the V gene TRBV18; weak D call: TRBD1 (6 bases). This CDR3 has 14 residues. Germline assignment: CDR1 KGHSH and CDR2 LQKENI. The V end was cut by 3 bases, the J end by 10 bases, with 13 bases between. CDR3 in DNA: TGTGCCAGCTCACCGCTACAGGGTGAGTCACCCCTCCACTTT. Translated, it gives CASSPLQGESPLHF.

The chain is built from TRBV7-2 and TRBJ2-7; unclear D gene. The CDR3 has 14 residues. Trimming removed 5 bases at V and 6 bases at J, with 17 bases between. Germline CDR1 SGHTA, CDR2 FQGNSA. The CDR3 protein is CASSVLFGSGEQYF. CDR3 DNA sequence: TGTGCCAGCAGCGTCCTCTTTGGATCGGGCGAGCAGTACTTC.

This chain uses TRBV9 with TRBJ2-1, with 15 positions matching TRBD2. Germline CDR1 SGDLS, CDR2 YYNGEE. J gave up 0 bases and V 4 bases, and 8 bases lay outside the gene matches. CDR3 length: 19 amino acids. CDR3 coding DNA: TGTGCCAGCAGCCCACGGACTAGCGGGGGGGGGAGCTCCTACAATGAGCAGTTCTTC. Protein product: CASSPRTSGGGSSYNEQFF.

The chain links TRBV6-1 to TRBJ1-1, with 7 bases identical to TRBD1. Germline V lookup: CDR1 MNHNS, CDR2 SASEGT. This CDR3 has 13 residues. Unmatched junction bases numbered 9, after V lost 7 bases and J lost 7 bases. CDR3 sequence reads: CASTPTGRNEAFF. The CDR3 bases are TGTGCCAGCACTCCGACAGGGAGGAATGAAGCTTTCTTT.

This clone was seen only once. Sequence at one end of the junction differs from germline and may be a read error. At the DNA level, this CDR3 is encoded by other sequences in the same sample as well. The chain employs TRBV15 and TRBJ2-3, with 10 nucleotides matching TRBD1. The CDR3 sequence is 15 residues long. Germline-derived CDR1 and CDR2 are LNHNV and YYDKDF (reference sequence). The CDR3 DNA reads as TGTGCCACCAGCAGGGACAGGGGGTGGGAAGATACGCAATATTTT. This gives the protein CATSRDRGWEDTQYF.

CDR3 bases: TGCGCCAGCAGCCCATACTCAGAGGGGGCAGATACGCAGTATTTT. It translates to CASSPYSEGADTQYF. The J gene is TRBJ2-3, the V gene TRBV5-1, with D maybe TRBD1 (6 bases). The germline CDR1 and CDR2 sequences are SGHRS and YFSETQ. V dropped 4 bases and J dropped 4 bases, with 16 bases sitting between them. This CDR3 is 15 amino acids long.

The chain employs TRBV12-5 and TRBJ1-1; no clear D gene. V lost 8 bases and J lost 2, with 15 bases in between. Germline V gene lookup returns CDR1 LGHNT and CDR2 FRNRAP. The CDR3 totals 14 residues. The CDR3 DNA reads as TGTGCTAGTCATACAGTAACCGTCAACACTGAAGCTTTCTTT. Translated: CASHTVTVNTEAFF.

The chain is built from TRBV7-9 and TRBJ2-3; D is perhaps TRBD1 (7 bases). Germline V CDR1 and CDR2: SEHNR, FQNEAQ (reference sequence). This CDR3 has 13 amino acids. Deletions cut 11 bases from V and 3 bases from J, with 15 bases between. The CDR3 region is CAGRSGGTDTQYF. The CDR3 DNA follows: TGTGCCGGACGGTCAGGGGGGACAGATACGCAGTATTTT.

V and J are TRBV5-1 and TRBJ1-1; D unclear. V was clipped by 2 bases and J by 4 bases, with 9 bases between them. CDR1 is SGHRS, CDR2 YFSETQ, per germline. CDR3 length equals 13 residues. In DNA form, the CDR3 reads TGCGCCAGCAGCTTCCGGGAGAGCACTGAAGCTTTCTTT. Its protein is CASSFRESTEAFF.

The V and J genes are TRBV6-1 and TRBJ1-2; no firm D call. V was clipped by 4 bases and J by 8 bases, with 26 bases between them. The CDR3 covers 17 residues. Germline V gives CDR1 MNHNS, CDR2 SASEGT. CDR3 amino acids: CASSVVVVRSTPKGYTF. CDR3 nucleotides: TGTGCCAGCAGTGTAGTCGTGGTGAGATCCACCCCTAAGGGCTACACCTTC.

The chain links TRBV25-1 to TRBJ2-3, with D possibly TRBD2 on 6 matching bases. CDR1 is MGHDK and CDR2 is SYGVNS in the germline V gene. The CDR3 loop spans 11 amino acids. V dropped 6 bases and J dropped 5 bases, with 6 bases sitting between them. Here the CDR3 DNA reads TGTGCCAGCAGCGGGGGAGATACGCAGTATTTT. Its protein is CASSGGDTQYF.

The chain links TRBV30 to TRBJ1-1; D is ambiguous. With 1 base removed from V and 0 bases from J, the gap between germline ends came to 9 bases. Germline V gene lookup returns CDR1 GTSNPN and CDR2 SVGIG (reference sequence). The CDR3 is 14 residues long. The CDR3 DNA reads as TGTGCCTGGAGTGAAGCAGACATGAACACTGAAGCTTTCTTT. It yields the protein CAWSEADMNTEAFF.

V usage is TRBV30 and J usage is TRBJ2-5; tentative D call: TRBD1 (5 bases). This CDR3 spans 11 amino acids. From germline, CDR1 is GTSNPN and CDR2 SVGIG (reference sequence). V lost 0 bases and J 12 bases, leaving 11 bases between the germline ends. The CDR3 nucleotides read TGTGCCTGGAGTGTGAATCAAGGGGAGTACTTC. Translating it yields CAWSVNQGEYF. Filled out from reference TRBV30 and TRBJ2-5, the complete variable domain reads SQTIHQWPATLVQPVGSPLSLECTVEGTSNPNLYWYRQAAGRGLQLLFYSVGIGQISSEVPQNLSASRPQDRQFILSSKKLLLSDSGFYLCAWSVNQGEYFGPGTRLLVL.

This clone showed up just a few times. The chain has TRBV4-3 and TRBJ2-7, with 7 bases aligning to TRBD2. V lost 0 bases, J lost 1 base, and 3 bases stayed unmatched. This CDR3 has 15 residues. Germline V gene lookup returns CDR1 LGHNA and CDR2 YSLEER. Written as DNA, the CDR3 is TGCGCCAGCAGCCAAGAAGCGGGGAATTCCTACGAGCAGTACTTC. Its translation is CASSQEAGNSYEQYF.

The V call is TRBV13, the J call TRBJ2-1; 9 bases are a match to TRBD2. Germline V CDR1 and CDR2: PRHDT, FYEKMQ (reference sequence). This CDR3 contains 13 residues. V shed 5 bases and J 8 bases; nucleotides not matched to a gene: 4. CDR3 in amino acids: CASSHRTSDEQFF. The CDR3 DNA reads TGTGCCAGCAGCCACCGGACTAGCGATGAGCAGTTCTTC. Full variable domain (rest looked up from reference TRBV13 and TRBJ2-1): AAGVIQSPRHLIKEKRETATLKCYPIPRHDTVYWYQQGPGQDPQFLISFYEKMQSDKGSIPDRFSAQQFSDYHSELNMSSLELGDSALYFCASSHRTSDEQFFGPGTRLTVL.